These 22 T cell receptor beta chains came from one sample sequenced in a study of metastatic and nonmetastatic thyroid tumors. Prior to thyroid surgery, none of the patients had received any treatment. TCRdb ran MiXCR on the PCR reads. Of about 20,000 clones in the sample, roughly a third are singletons; the top ten hold roughly 14%. The sequenced sample consisted of blood. These receptors all stem from a female donor with papillary thyroid cancer or a benign thyroid nodule (not recorded which). Some clones in this sample may be carry-over from other donors' samples.

This clone occurred a few times. V usage is TRBV28 and J usage is TRBJ1-3; 7 nucleotides match TRBD1. Trimming at V came to 3 bases and at J to 2 bases, leaving 4 bases not matched to a gene. CDR1 and CDR2 from the germline V gene are MDHEN and SYDVKM. The length of the CDR3 is 15 residues. CDR3 DNA: TGTGCCAGCAGTTTTCCGGGACAGACTGGAAACACCATATATTTT. Translated, it gives CASSFPGQTGNTIYF. Full variable domain (missing parts from reference TRBV28 and TRBJ1-3): DVKVTQSSRYLVKRTGEKVFLECVQDMDHENMFWYRQDPGLGLRLIYFSYDVKMKEKGDIPEGYSVSREKKERFSLILESASTNQTSMYLCASSFPGQTGNTIYFGEGSWLTVV.

In its sample, this clone is medium-sized (0.01 to 0.1%). V and J are TRBV18 and TRBJ2-1; the match to TRBD1 covers 7 bases. The CDR3 consists of 14 residues. Trimming took 0 bases from V and 8 from J; bases not matched to a gene: 4. Germline V CDR1 and CDR2: KGHSH, LQKENI. DNA of the CDR3: TGTGCCAGCTCACCACCCGCAGGGGGAGATGAGCAGTTCTTC. The encoded protein is CASSPPAGGDEQFF.

By share, this clone ranks as medium-sized. The chain links TRBV24-1 to TRBJ1-1, with a tentative D call TRBD1 (6 bases). The V end was cut by 4 bases, the J end by 1 base, with 12 bases between. This CDR3 contains 15 residues. Per germline, CDR1 KGHDR and CDR2 SFDVKD. CDR3 region: CATSESGHPNTEAFF. CDR3 sequence (DNA): TGTGCCACCAGTGAATCGGGACACCCGAACACTGAAGCTTTCTTT.

Worth noting for this clone: One end of the junction does not line up with germline, which may come from a read error. The rearrangement uses TRBV6-1 and TRBJ2-7; 9 bases fit TRBD1. Germline CDR1 MNHNS, CDR2 SASEGT. The CDR3 length is 14 residues. The CDR3 coding sequence is TGTGCCAGCAGTCAAGACAGGGGGTACTACGAGAAGTACTTC. Translating it yields CASSQDRGYYEKYF.

By share, this clone counts as medium-sized (0.01 to 0.1%). The genes are TRBV4-3 and TRBJ2-7; 10 bases match TRBD2. Per germline, CDR1 LGHNA and CDR2 YSLEER. Germline trimming cut 3 bases from V and 4 bases from J; bases unmatched to any gene: 6. The CDR3 contains 15 residues. This chain's CDR3 is CASSQASGGLYEQYF. In DNA, the CDR3 is TGCGCCAGCAGCCAGGCTAGCGGGGGATTATACGAGCAGTACTTC.

This clone was counted many times. J is TRBJ1-4 and V is TRBV7-7; possibly TRBD1 for D (5 bases). Looked up from germline, CDR1 is SSHAT and CDR2 is FNYEAQ (reference sequence). There are 12 residues in the CDR3. Trimming took 5 bases from V and 8 from J, leaving 9 bases between them. The CDR3 reads CASSGTSEKLFF. DNA for the CDR3: TGTGCCAGCAGCGGGACGAGCGAAAAACTGTTTTTT.

The rearrangement links TRBV6-1 to TRBJ1-2, with 7 bases lining up with TRBD1. J was trimmed by 5 bases and V by 5 bases; bases with no gene match: 11. Germline CDR1 MNHNS, CDR2 SASEGT. The CDR3 extends over 15 amino acids. DNA of the CDR3: TGTGCCAGCAGTCTAAGTACCGGGACAGTTTATGGCTACACCTTC. It is translated as CASSLSTGTVYGYTF.

V is TRBV19 and J is TRBJ2-5; 9 bases fit TRBD2. The end of the DNA fits TRBJ2-1 better, so the J call may be wrong. Germline assignment: CDR1 LNHDA and CDR2 SQIVND (reference sequence). CDR3 length: 14 amino acids. The chain's CDR3 is CASTSGSTWGEQFF. The CDR3 coding sequence is TGTGCCAGCACTAGCGGGTCCACTTGGGGGGAGCAGTTCTTC.

There are many counts of this clone. A much larger clone lies one base from this, so it may be a read error. The chain couples TRBV20-1 to TRBJ1-3; D unclear. Germline V CDR1 and CDR2: DFQATT, SNEGSKA (reference sequence). The ends were cut back, 5 bases at V and 2 bases at J, with 13 bases in the middle. There are 14 residues in the CDR3. CDR3 residues: CSALTPHPGNTIYF. DNA of the CDR3: TGCAGTGCTCTAACCCCTCACCCTGGAAACACCATATATTTT.

This clone was observed many times. The rearrangement joins TRBV6-1 to TRBJ2-6; D possibly corresponds to TRBD2 (6 bases). Germline assignment: CDR1 MNHNS and CDR2 SASEGT. Trimming removed 6 bases at V and 0 bases at J, with 12 bases between. The CDR3 loop spans 16 amino acids. CDR3 sequence: CASSSREISGANVLTF. DNA of the CDR3: TGTGCCAGCAGCTCCCGGGAGATCTCTGGGGCCAACGTCCTGACTTTC.

Relative to its sample, this clone is medium-sized. The chain is built from TRBV24-1 and TRBJ2-3; possibly TRBD1 for D (5 bases). Germline V CDR1 and CDR2: KGHDR, SFDVKD. Trimming cost V 1 base and J 3 bases, with 7 bases left between them. This CDR3 is 14 amino acids long. The CDR3 is CATSDFQGTDTQYF. DNA of the CDR3: TGTGCCACCAGTGATTTCCAGGGAACAGATACGCAGTATTTT.

Concerning this clone itself: The junction departs from the called germline gene at one end, perhaps through a read error. The rearrangement links TRBV2 to TRBJ2-2, with D perhaps assigned TRBD1 or TRBD2 (5 bases each). CDR1 is SNHLY, CDR2 FYNNEI, per germline. The CDR3 is 12 residues long. CDR3 sequence (DNA): TGTGCCAGCAGTTGGGGGAACGGGGATCTGTTTTTT. Translation gives CASSWGNGDLFF.

This clone has at least ten counts. The CDR3 DNA follows: TGTGCCAGCAGCCCTAAAGGGGGCCCAACCGAGCAGTACTTC. It specifies CASSPKGGPTEQYF. This sequence joins TRBV7-9 and TRBJ2-7; 7 bases fit TRBD1. V was clipped by 5 bases and J by 6 bases; unmatched bases: 10. The V gene's germline CDR1 is SEHNR and CDR2 FQNEAQ (reference sequence). The CDR3 covers 14 residues.

The chain has TRBV7-6 and TRBJ2-1; D unresolved. V gave up 5 bases and J gave up 8 bases, with 22 bases separating them. This CDR3 has 16 residues. Germline CDR1 and CDR2: SGHVS and FNYEAQ. DNA of the CDR3: TGTGCCAGCAGCCACCCTCCGGTGTCCGTTCTATATGAGCAGTTCTTC. This codes for CASSHPPVSVLYEQFF.

By share, this clone ranks as medium-sized. V is TRBV28 and J is TRBJ1-6; a possible D gene is TRBD1 (5 bases). The V end lost 7 bases, the J end lost 5 bases, and 12 bases lay between the germline ends. The germline V gene encodes CDR1 MDHEN and CDR2 SYDVKM. The CDR3 is 14 amino acids. In DNA, the CDR3 is TGTGCCAGCACACGACAGAGCGATAATTCACCCCTCCACTTT. Protein sequence: CASTRQSDNSPLHF. Full variable domain (outside the CDR3, taken from reference TRBV28 and TRBJ1-6): DVKVTQSSRYLVKRTGEKVFLECVQDMDHENMFWYRQDPGLGLRLIYFSYDVKMKEKGDIPEGYSVSREKKERFSLILESASTNQTSMYLCASTRQSDNSPLHFGNGTRLTVT.

This clone showed up many times. This chain joins TRBV7-3 and TRBJ1-1; tentative D call: TRBD1 (5 bases). Germline values: CDR1 SGHTA, CDR2 FQGTGA. V lost 5 bases to trimming and J lost 1 base, with 8 bases between them. This CDR3 has 13 amino acids. CDR3: CASSNTGNTEAFF. As DNA, the CDR3 is TGTGCCAGCAGCAACACAGGGAACACTGAAGCTTTCTTT.

The chain recombines TRBV6-4 with TRBJ2-7; D may match TRBD1 or TRBD2 (5 bases each). The CDR3 consists of 14 residues. V was shortened by 6 bases and J by 2 bases, with 14 bases between the two germline ends. Germline CDR1 and CDR2: MRHNA and SNTAGT. This chain's CDR3 is CASSEDVGAYEQYF. As DNA, the CDR3 is TGTGCCAGCAGCGAGGATGTGGGGGCCTACGAGCAGTACTTC.

The chain is built from TRBV6-1 and TRBJ1-6; D is unresolved. Germline CDR1 is MNHNS and CDR2 is SASEGT. This CDR3 spans 15 amino acids. V gave up 6 bases and J gave up 4 bases, with 13 bases separating them. The CDR3 region has the DNA TGTGCCAGCAGCTACCAGGAAAGATATAATTCACCCCTCCACTTT. Its translation is CASSYQERYNSPLHF.

This clone was seen repeatedly, ten times or more. This could be a read error, since a much larger clone is one nucleotide away. Within the sample, other DNA sequences also encode this same CDR3. This chain joins TRBV2 and TRBJ2-5; D not certain. Germline V gene sequence: CDR1 SNHLY, CDR2 FYNNEI. The CDR3 is 11 residues long. The CDR3 here is CASRIQETQYF. As DNA, the CDR3 is TGTGCCAGCAGGATCCAAGAGACCCAGTATTTC.

There are many counts of this clone. The V gene is TRBV24-1, the J gene TRBJ1-1; D remains ambiguous. CDR3 size: 13 residues. From germline, CDR1 is KGHDR and CDR2 SFDVKD. Trimming left V 2 bases short and J 7 bases short, with 10 bases between. The CDR3 sequence is CATSDSQSDEAFF. CDR3 DNA sequence: TGTGCCACCAGTGATTCTCAGTCCGATGAAGCTTTCTTT.

This clone was seen more than once but under ten times. The genes are TRBV28 and TRBJ2-7; no reliable D call. CDR3 length equals 15 residues. Trimming stripped 6 bases from V and 3 bases from J, with 18 bases between. CDR1 MDHEN and CDR2 SYDVKM come from the germline V gene. CDR3 sequence reads: CASSDIYYSHYEQYF. The CDR3 DNA reads as TGTGCCAGCAGCGATATATACTACTCCCACTACGAGCAGTACTTC. Drawing the rest from reference TRBV28 and TRBJ2-7, the complete variable domain is DVKVTQSSRYLVKRTGEKVFLECVQDMDHENMFWYRQDPGLGLRLIYFSYDVKMKEKGDIPEGYSVSREKKERFSLILESASTNQTSMYLCASSDIYYSHYEQYFGPGTRLTVT.

The CDR3 spells CASSSGGVSGCYEQFF. CDR3 sequence (DNA): TGTGCCAGCAGCTCGGGGGGGGTTAGCGGGTGCTATGAGCAGTTCTTC. V gene TRBV11-2 combines with J gene TRBJ2-1, with 8 bases lining up with TRBD2. Unmatched junction bases numbered 13, after V lost 4 bases and J lost 8 bases. CDR1 is SGHAT, CDR2 FQNNGV, per germline. This CDR3 is built from 16 residues. The full variable domain, with the rest looked up from reference TRBV11-2 and TRBJ2-1, is EAGVAQSPRYKIIEKRQSVAFWCNPISGHATLYWYQQILGQGPKLLIQFQNNGVVDDSQLPKDRFSAERLKGVDSTLKIQPAKLEDSAVYLCASSSGGVSGCYEQFFGPGTRLTVL.